This T cell receptor (beta chain) was captured in a study of T cells in Graves' hyperthyroidism and ophthalmopathy. The table lists this clonotype with many counts. The TCR beta CDR3 regions underwent amplification using RNA transcripts as the source. Initially, a first-round RT-PCR of the TCR CDR3 employed the HTBI primer set. TCRdb reprocessed the multiplex PCR reads via MiXCR and lists one record per CDR3 protein. The repertoire has 550,000 to 850,000 distinct CDR3 sequences, 18% of them found once; the top ten carry approximately 15%. The sequence derives from a woman aged 45 to 65 with Graves' hyperthyroidism that later progressed to Graves' ophthalmopathy. The specimen sequenced was blood.

CDR3 protein: CASSSPQGADWTYEQYF. Here the CDR3 DNA reads TGCGCCAGCAGCTCCCCACAGGGGGCTGATTGGACCTACGAGCAGTACTTC. The chain couples TRBV5-1 to TRBJ2-7; TRBD1 agrees at 9 bases. This CDR3 contains 17 residues. Germline V CDR1 and CDR2: SGHRS, YFSETQ. The ends lost 3 bases at V and 2 bases at J; junction bases unmatched: 12.